Listed below are T cell receptor beta chains from one sample, sequenced in a study of CD8+CD57+ T cells in acquired aplastic anemia. One entry per CDR3 protein results from TCRdb running MiXCR on the reads. This sample carries 90,000 to 150,000 distinct CDR3 sequences, approximately 61% of them seen once, and the ten largest clones take roughly 30%. Sequenced input: sorted CD4+, CD8+, or CD8+CD57+ T cells (not recorded which) from PBMCs. The origin of the receptors is a human donor with aplastic anemia. Both conserved end residues are trimmed from each CDR3. The order of the fields is clone size, V gene, J gene, CDR3 protein. Clone size is not always given. Where it is, it says once, few, many or a class for expanded clones.

clone size: many
V gene: TRBV9
J gene: TRBJ1-1
CDR3 protein: ASSPEFMNTEAF

clone size: NA
V gene: TRBV15
J gene: TRBJ2-1
CDR3 protein: ATSRDRTDYNEQF

clone size: NA
V gene: TRBV11-3
J gene: TRBJ1-6
CDR3 protein: ASSQGLVGVPLH

clone size: once
V gene: TRBV5-1
J gene: TRBJ2-1
CDR3 protein: ASTVLAGGAHNEQF

clone size: NA
V gene: TRBV6-2/TRBV6-3
J gene: TRBJ2-7
CDR3 protein: ASSYSDRGGNEQY

clone size: NA
V gene: TRBV10-3
J gene: TRBJ1-1
CDR3 protein: AVGTGGIEAF

clone size: NA
V gene: TRBV20-1
J gene: TRBJ2-7
CDR3 protein: SATTSGRPYEQY

clone size: NA
V gene: TRBV5-1
J gene: TRBJ2-7
CDR3 protein: ASSEGGIMGPYEQY

clone size: NA
V gene: TRBV2
J gene: TRBJ2-6
CDR3 protein: ASSERHSSRANVLT

clone size: many
V gene: TRBV7-8
J gene: TRBJ1-3
CDR3 protein: ASSSRGVHNRGNTIY

clone size: NA
V gene: TRBV15
J gene: TRBJ2-7
CDR3 protein: ATSRVVASGSYEQY

clone size: NA
V gene: TRBV15
J gene: TRBJ1-2
CDR3 protein: ATSTAGRGYT

clone size: NA
V gene: TRBV20-1
J gene: TRBJ2-7
CDR3 protein: SARRQETYEQY

clone size: NA
V gene: TRBV24-1
J gene: TRBJ2-6
CDR3 protein: ATSAQASGANVLT

clone size: NA
V gene: TRBV12-3/TRBV12-4
J gene: TRBJ2-3
CDR3 protein: ASSFGTSGFTDTQY

clone size: NA
V gene: TRBV7-3
J gene: TRBJ2-1
CDR3 protein: ASSSSPGGVNEQF

clone size: NA
V gene: TRBV5-1
J gene: TRBJ1-5
CDR3 protein: ASTTRLKGTPFDSNQPQH

clone size: NA
V gene: TRBV11-2
J gene: TRBJ2-4
CDR3 protein: ASSLGARSENIQY

clone size: many
V gene: TRBV7-9
J gene: TRBJ2-7
CDR3 protein: ASSHLVLGRQGTYEQY

clone size: NA
V gene: TRBV29-1
J gene: TRBJ1-5
CDR3 protein: SVAGTGPNQPQH

clone size: NA
V gene: TRBV20-1
J gene: TRBJ2-7
CDR3 protein: SAPRTSGSYEQY

clone size: NA
V gene: TRBV19
J gene: TRBJ1-1
CDR3 protein: ASSIPGQEAF

clone size: NA
V gene: TRBV19
J gene: TRBJ1-1
CDR3 protein: ASSARVEEAF

clone size: many
V gene: TRBV4-1
J gene: TRBJ2-7
CDR3 protein: ASGGLAGEVGYYEQY

clone size: NA
V gene: TRBV19
J gene: TRBJ2-1
CDR3 protein: ASSIVGTSGQEQF

clone size: many
V gene: TRBV19
J gene: TRBJ1-1
CDR3 protein: ASSRTGSRDTEAF

clone size: NA
V gene: TRBV2
J gene: TRBJ1-5
CDR3 protein: ASRATGGRQPQH

clone size: NA
V gene: TRBV2
J gene: TRBJ1-1
CDR3 protein: ASSDLGKNTGAF

clone size: NA
V gene: TRBV5-8
J gene: NA
CDR3 protein: ASSLEVGYEQY

clone size: NA
V gene: TRBV4-1
J gene: TRBJ1-2
CDR3 protein: ASSQRDRGSYGYT

clone size: NA
V gene: TRBV20-1
J gene: TRBJ2-1
CDR3 protein: SASESGRSPENLEQF

clone size: NA
V gene: TRBV2
J gene: TRBJ2-1
CDR3 protein: ASSRSWNEQF

clone size: NA
V gene: TRBV7-2
J gene: TRBJ2-7
CDR3 protein: ASSLARRGGYEQY

clone size: NA
V gene: TRBV7-3
J gene: NA
CDR3 protein: ASSRGGGHEQY

clone size: NA
V gene: TRBV14
J gene: TRBJ2-5
CDR3 protein: ASSQERKETQY

clone size: NA
V gene: TRBV12-3/TRBV12-4
J gene: TRBJ2-5
CDR3 protein: ASSLGVLGEETQY

clone size: many
V gene: TRBV9
J gene: TRBJ2-1
CDR3 protein: ASSVESTSRNEQF

clone size: NA
V gene: TRBV7-9
J gene: TRBJ2-2
CDR3 protein: ASSQAGAGELF

clone size: NA
V gene: TRBV24-1
J gene: TRBJ2-1
CDR3 protein: ATSEGVRANEQF

clone size: NA
V gene: TRBV7-9
J gene: TRBJ2-7
CDR3 protein: ASSSQGGGEQY

clone size: NA
V gene: TRBV20-1
J gene: TRBJ1-5
CDR3 protein: SAEGQGVSLNQPQH

clone size: NA
V gene: TRBV7-8
J gene: TRBJ2-7
CDR3 protein: ASSLSGGDLYEQY

clone size: NA
V gene: TRBV10-2
J gene: TRBJ1-1
CDR3 protein: ASSEDRNTEAF

clone size: NA
V gene: TRBV19
J gene: TRBJ1-5
CDR3 protein: ASRNNRDSNQPQH

clone size: NA
V gene: TRBV2
J gene: TRBJ2-7
CDR3 protein: ASSSLDGLSTASSYEQY

clone size: NA
V gene: TRBV19
J gene: TRBJ2-3
CDR3 protein: ASSIEGLDTQY